Included here is one T cell receptor beta chain sequence, with context. The antigen remains undetermined. In making TCR beta libraries, quantitative 5'-RACE with molecular barcodes was used. In TCRdb, the 5' RACE reads were re-called with MiXCR into one record per CDR3 protein. The data show 450,000 to 550,000 distinct CDR3 sequences, about 5.7% seen once. Per germline, CDR1 MNHNS and CDR2 SASEGT. The ends were cut back, 6 bases at V and 6 bases at J, with 20 bases in the middle. The CDR3 runs to 16 residues. This specimen belongs to a study of CD8 T cells in ankylosing spondylitis. Broader study findings: Apparently characteristic of ankylosing spondylitis blood was a TCR beta motif (eight highly homologous variants).

This clonotype was obtained from a male donor with ankylosing spondylitis. The J gene is TRBJ1-4, the V gene TRBV6-1; D is undetermined. Sequences were obtained from blood, either unsorted or a sorted T cell fraction (not recorded which). CDR3 region: CASRKIPSGVYEKLFF. As DNA, the CDR3 is TGTGCCAGCAGGAAAATACCGAGCGGGGTCTATGAAAAACTGTTTTTT.